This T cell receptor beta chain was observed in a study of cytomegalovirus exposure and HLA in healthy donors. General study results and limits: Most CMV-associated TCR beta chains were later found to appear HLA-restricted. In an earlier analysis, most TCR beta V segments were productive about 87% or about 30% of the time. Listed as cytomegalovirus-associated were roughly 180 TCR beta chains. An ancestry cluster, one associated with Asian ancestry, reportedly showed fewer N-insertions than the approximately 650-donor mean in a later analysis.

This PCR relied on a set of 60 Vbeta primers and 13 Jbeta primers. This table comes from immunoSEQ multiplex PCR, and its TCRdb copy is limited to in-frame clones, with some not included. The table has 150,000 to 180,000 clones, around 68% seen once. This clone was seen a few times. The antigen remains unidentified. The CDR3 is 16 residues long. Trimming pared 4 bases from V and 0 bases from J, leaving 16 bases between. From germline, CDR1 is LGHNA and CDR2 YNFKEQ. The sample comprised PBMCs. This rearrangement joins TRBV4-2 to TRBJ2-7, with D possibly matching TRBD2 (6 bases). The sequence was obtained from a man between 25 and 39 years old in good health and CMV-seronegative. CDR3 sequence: CASSRDGGADSYEQYF. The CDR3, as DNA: TGTGCCAGCAGCCGAGACGGCGGGGCGGACTCCTACGAGCAGTACTTC.